The 15 T cell receptor beta chains below come from one sample, sequenced in a study of early T cells in non-severe SARS-CoV-2 infection. MiXCR, run by TCRdb on the 5' RACE reads, gives a single entry per CDR3 protein. The sample lists around 57,000 distinct CDR3 sequences; 10% to 11% were seen once. Sequencing used whole blood. Every receptor here comes from an adult who was a healthcare worker with PCR-confirmed SARS-CoV-2 infection or an uninfected control (not recorded which).

The CDR3 is CASGAGSGNTIYF. CDR3 sequence (DNA): TGTGCCAGCGGGGCGGGCTCTGGAAACACCATATATTTT. The chain links TRBV9 to TRBJ1-3, with D possibly matching TRBD1 (5 bases). The germline V gene encodes CDR1 SGDLS and CDR2 YYNGEE. The CDR3 totals 13 residues. V was pared by 7 bases and J by 0 bases, with 8 bases between.

The table lists this clonotype with many counts. V is TRBV5-1 and J is TRBJ2-7; no definite D call. Germline loops: CDR1 SGHRS, CDR2 YFSETQ. There are 12 residues in the CDR3. V shed 3 bases and J shed 1 base, with 5 bases lying between them. In nucleotides, the CDR3 is TGCGCCAGCAGCTCGGATTCCTACGAGCAGTACTTC. As protein: CASSSDSYEQYF.

This clonotype has only a few counts. At one end the junction does not follow the germline gene, possibly because of a read error. The CDR3 protein is CASSLTFRATGELFF. CDR3 DNA: TGTGCCAGCAGCTTAACGTTCAGGGCTACCGGGGAGCTTTTTTTT. The chain employs TRBV7-3 and TRBJ2-2, with D perhaps assigned TRBD1 or TRBD2 (5 bases each). The CDR3 spans 15 residues. CDR1 is SGHTA, CDR2 FQGTGA, per germline.

In its sample, this clonotype was seen a few times. This chain joins TRBV5-1 and TRBJ2-3; D is undetermined. Trimming stripped 3 bases from V and 7 bases from J, with 9 bases between. CDR1 is SGHRS, CDR2 YFSETQ, per germline. The CDR3 is made up of 12 amino acids. CDR3 DNA: TGCGCCAGCAGCTCGGAGAGGAATACGCAGTATTTT. Translation: CASSSERNTQYF.

This clonotype was seen many times. The chain employs TRBV14 and TRBJ2-1, with D hard to call. The CDR3 runs 14 residues. Germline assignment: CDR1 SGHDN and CDR2 FVKESK. The V gene lost 7 bases and the J gene lost 0 bases, with 10 bases spanning the gap. The CDR3 DNA sequence: TGTGCCAGCACCCGAGGTAGCTCCTACAATGAGCAGTTCTTC. This gives the protein CASTRGSSYNEQFF.

This clonotype appeared many times. The J gene is TRBJ2-2, the V gene TRBV7-2; 9 nucleotides agree with TRBD1. V gave up 8 bases and J gave up 4 bases; unmatched junction bases: 5. The CDR3 length is 14 residues. Germline lookup yields CDR1 SGHTA and CDR2 FQGNSA. The CDR3: CASSGTGRTGELFF. Here the CDR3 DNA reads TGTGCCAGCTCCGGGACAGGGCGCACCGGGGAGCTGTTTTTT. Filled out from reference TRBV7-2 and TRBJ2-2, the complete variable domain reads GAGVSQSPSNKVTEKGKDVELRCDPISGHTALYWYRQSLGQGLEFLIYFQGNSAPDKSGLPSDRFSAERTGGSVSTLTIQRTQQEDSAVYLCASSGTGRTGELFFGEGSRLTVL.

J is TRBJ2-1 and V is TRBV18; D is unresolved. This CDR3 region has 12 residues. The germline V gene encodes CDR1 KGHSH and CDR2 LQKENI. V was trimmed by 3 bases and J by 12 bases, leaving 12 bases between them. The CDR3 protein is CASSPGFQGQFF. As DNA, the CDR3 is TGTGCCAGCTCACCGGGTTTTCAAGGGCAGTTCTTC. The whole variable domain, filled in from reference TRBV18 and TRBJ2-1, reads NAGVMQNPRHLVRRRGQEARLRCSPMKGHSHVYWYRQLPEEGLKFMVYLQKENIIDESGMPKERFSAEFPKEGPSILRIQQVVRGDSAAYFCASSPGFQGQFFGPGTRLTVL.

This clonotype has ten or more counts. This sequence joins TRBV10-3 and TRBJ2-1; weak D call: TRBD1 (6 bases). V was trimmed by 0 bases and J by 6 bases, leaving 18 bases between them. CDR3 length: 17 amino acids. The germline CDR1 and CDR2 sequences are ENHRY and SYGVKD. CDR3 protein: CAISESTGQRSSNEQFF. Written as DNA, the CDR3 is TGTGCCATCAGTGAGTCGACGGGACAACGCTCGTCCAATGAGCAGTTCTTC.

This clonotype was picked up many times. V is TRBV6-6 and J is TRBJ1-6; D ambiguous. Germline loops: CDR1 MNHNY, CDR2 SVGAGI (reference sequence). This CDR3 is built from 19 residues. The V gene lost 0 bases and the J gene lost 1 base, with 16 bases spanning the gap. For the CDR3, the DNA is TGTGCCAGCAGTTACTCAGCGGGGTATAGGAGTTCCTATAATTCACCCCTCCACTTT. Translation gives CASSYSAGYRSSYNSPLHF.

This clonotype was recorded many times. The chain carries TRBV6-2 or TRBV6-3 and TRBJ1-5; the D gene is possibly TRBD1 (6 bases). Germline assignment: CDR1 MNHEY and CDR2 SVGEGT. The ends were cut back, 9 bases at V and 5 bases at J, with 17 bases in the middle. This CDR3 contains 14 residues. CDR3 in DNA: TGTGCCAGTGGAATAGCCAGGGGCCATCAGCCCCAGCATTTT. Protein sequence: CASGIARGHQPQHF.

At least ten counts were recorded for this clonotype. The J gene is TRBJ2-1, the V gene TRBV3-1; TRBD2 agrees at 10 bases. The CDR3 runs to 15 residues. V lost 4 bases, J lost 4 bases, and 4 bases stayed unmatched. Per the germline V gene, CDR1 is LGHDT and CDR2 is YNNKEL (reference sequence). The CDR3 bases are TGTGCCAGCAGCCTACTAGCGGGACTTTACAATGAGCAGTTCTTC. Translated: CASSLLAGLYNEQFF.

V gene TRBV20-1 combines with J gene TRBJ1-2; D is undetermined. Trimming took 1 base from V and 8 from J, leaving 14 bases between them. The CDR3 is 13 residues long. CDR1 DFQATT and CDR2 SNEGSKA come from the germline V gene (reference sequence). CDR3 in amino acids: CSARGGKVGGYTF. The CDR3 DNA reads TGCAGTGCTAGAGGAGGAAAAGTAGGGGGCTACACCTTC.

This chain uses TRBV6-5 with TRBJ1-3; D is perhaps TRBD1 (5 bases). From germline, CDR1 is MNHEY and CDR2 SVGAGI. V was cut by 0 bases and J by 4 bases, with 16 bases left in between. The CDR3 is 17 residues long. The DNA of the CDR3 is TGTGCCAGCAGTTACTCAGCGGCCGGGACTCCGGGAAACACCATATATTTT. Protein: CASSYSAAGTPGNTIYF.

There are many counts of this clonotype. The genes are TRBV6-5 and TRBJ2-7; D remains ambiguous. V lost 0 bases to trimming and J lost 2 bases, with 11 bases between them. The CDR3 is made up of 15 amino acids. Germline CDR1 and CDR2: MNHEY and SVGAGI. DNA of the CDR3: TGTGCCAGCAGTTACTCCCGACACGGAACCTACGAGCAGTACTTC. Its protein product is CASSYSRHGTYEQYF.

The chain combines TRBV29-1 with TRBJ1-1; D is unresolved. This CDR3 is built from 13 residues. V lost 3 bases to trimming and J lost 4 bases, with 12 bases between them. CDR1 SQVTM and CDR2 ANQGSEA come from the germline V gene. CDR3 sequence (DNA): TGCAGCGTTGACGGAAGAGGGAGCACTGAAGCTTTCTTT. Translation: CSVDGRGSTEAFF.